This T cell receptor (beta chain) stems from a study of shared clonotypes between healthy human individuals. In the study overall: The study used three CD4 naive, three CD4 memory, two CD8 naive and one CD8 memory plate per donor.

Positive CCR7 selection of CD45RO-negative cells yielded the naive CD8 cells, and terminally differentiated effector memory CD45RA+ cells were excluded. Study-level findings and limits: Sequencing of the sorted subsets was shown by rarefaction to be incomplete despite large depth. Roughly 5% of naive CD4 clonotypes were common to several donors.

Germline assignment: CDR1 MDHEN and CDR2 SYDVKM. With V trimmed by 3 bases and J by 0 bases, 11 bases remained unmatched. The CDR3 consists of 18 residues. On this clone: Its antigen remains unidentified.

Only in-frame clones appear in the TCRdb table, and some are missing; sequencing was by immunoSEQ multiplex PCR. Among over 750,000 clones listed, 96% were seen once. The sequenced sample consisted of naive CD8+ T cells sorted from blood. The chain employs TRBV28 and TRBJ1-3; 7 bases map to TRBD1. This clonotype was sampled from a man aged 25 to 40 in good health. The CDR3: CASSLDRTKVLSGNTIYF. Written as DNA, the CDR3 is TGTGCCAGCAGTTTGGACAGGACGAAAGTGCTCTCTGGAAACACCATATATTTT.